This T cell receptor (beta chain) originates from a study of blood T cell repertoires in COVID-19. Study context: COVID-19 samples, acute and convalescent, were from the United States, Italy and Spain. The analysed material was cDNA or gDNA that came from T cells, B-cell-depleted T cells, or PBMCs.

Germline CDR1 LNHDA, CDR2 SQIVND (reference sequence). Deletions cut 5 bases from V and 0 bases from J, with 11 bases between. The CDR3 contains 16 residues. Authors' data handling: Amplification with reference gene primers provided the estimates of nucleated cell counts. The data were produced by immunoSEQ multiplex PCR, yet TCRdb's version contains in-frame clones alone and is incomplete. V, J and clone size are taken as reported in that table, and D and trimming were inferred from the DNA itself. This table holds under 95,000 clones, roughly 85% found once. This clone was detected a few times. Sequenced: peripheral blood. This sequence joins TRBV19 and TRBJ1-6, with D uncertain. This clonotype was sampled from a human donor in a cohort sampled during active COVID-19. The CDR3 spells CASSQVEGSYNSPLHF. CDR3 nucleotides: TGTGCCAGTAGTCAGGTGGAAGGCTCCTATAATTCACCCCTCCACTTT.